Sequencing of this TCR beta chain was carried out in a study of T cells in Graves' hyperthyroidism and ophthalmopathy. Diagnosis of hyperthyroidism was new in patients aged 18 to 65, and its duration was under 2 months. Uncontrolled infection, other autoimmune disease, pregnancy or lactation excluded patients. Study-wide findings and caveats: Among thyroid clonotypes expanded above 0.001, most also appeared in blood. The model made its ophthalmopathy prediction, and onset followed a median around 6.5 months later.

This clonotype was seen ten or more times. Its target is not known. The CDR3 is 13 amino acids. Trimming cost V 8 bases and J 8 bases; bases outside gene matches: 6. Germline assignment: CDR1 MNHEY and CDR2 SVGAGI. Amplification targeted TCR beta CDR3 regions from RNA transcripts. HTBI primers were employed in a first-round RT-PCR of the TCR CDR3. Each CDR3 protein is one row after TCRdb ran MiXCR on the multiplex PCR reads. Of around 350,000 distinct CDR3 sequences detected, approximately 19% appear once; the ten largest clones hold 3.7%. The chain recombines TRBV6-5 with TRBJ2-4, with TRBD2 identical over 10 bases. The TCR originated in a woman aged 18-35 years with Graves' hyperthyroidism. The sample comprised blood. CDR3 nucleotides: TGTGCCAGCCAGGGACTAGCGAGTGACATTCAGTACTTC. Residues: CASQGLASDIQYF.